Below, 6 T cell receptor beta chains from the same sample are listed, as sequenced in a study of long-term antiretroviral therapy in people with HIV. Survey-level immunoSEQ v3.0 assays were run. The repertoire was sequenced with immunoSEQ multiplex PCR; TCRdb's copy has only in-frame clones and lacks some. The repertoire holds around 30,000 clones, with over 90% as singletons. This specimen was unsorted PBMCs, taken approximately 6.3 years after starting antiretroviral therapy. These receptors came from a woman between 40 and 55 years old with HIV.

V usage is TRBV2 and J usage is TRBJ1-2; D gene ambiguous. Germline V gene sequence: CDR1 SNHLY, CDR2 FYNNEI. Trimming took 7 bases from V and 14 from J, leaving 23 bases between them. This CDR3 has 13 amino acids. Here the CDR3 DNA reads TGTGCCAGCAATCCCTCGGAGGGTCACCCACAAACCTTC. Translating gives CASNPSEGHPQTF.

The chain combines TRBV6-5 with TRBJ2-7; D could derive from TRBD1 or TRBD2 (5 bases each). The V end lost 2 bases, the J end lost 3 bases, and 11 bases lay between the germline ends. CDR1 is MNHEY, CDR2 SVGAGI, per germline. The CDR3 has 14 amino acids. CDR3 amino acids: CASSYGTASYEQYF. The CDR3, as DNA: TGTGCCAGCAGTTACGGGACCGCCAGCTACGAGCAGTACTTC.

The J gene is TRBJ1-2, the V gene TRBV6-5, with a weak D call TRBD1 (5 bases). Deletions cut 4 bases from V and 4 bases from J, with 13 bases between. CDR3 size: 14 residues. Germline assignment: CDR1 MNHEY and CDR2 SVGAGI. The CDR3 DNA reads TGTGCCAGCAGTTTGGGACCGAATCGCTATGGCTACACCTTC. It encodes CASSLGPNRYGYTF.

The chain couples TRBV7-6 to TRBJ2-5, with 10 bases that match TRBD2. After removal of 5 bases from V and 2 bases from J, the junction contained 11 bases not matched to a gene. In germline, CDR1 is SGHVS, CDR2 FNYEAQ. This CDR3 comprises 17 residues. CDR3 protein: CASSQRPRTSGQETQYF. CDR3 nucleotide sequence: TGTGCCAGCAGCCAGAGACCCCGGACTAGCGGACAAGAGACCCAGTACTTC.

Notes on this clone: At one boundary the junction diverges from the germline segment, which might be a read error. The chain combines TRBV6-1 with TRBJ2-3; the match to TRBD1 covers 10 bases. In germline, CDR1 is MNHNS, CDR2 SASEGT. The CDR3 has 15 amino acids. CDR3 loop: CASSEALRTGTGVDF. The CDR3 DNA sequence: TGTGCCAGCAGTGAAGCCCTTAGGACCGGGACAGGGGTGGATTTT.

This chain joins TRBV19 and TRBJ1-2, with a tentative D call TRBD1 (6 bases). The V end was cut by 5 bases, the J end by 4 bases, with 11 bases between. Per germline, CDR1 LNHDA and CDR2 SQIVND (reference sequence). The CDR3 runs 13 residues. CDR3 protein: CASSAGQSYGYTF. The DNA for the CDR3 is TGTGCCAGTAGTGCAGGACAGAGCTATGGCTACACCTTC.